This T cell receptor (beta chain) was documented in a study of blood T cell repertoires in COVID-19. Study context: T cells, B-cell-depleted T cells, or PBMCs provided the cDNA or gDNA that served as material.

Authors' methods: Researchers report that nucleated cell counts were estimated from reference gene primer amplification. Data came from immunoSEQ multiplex PCR; TCRdb stores just in-frame clones and leaves some out. That table is the source of V, J and clone size, and D and trimming were worked out from the DNA. The top ten clones hold around 6% of a sample with around 90,000 clones, approximately 92% of them seen once. Germline V CDR1 and CDR2: LGHNA, YSLEER. CDR3 length equals 17 residues. The germline V and J ends were trimmed by 7 bases and 1 base, with 22 bases remaining between them. The specimen sequenced was peripheral blood. This sequence joins TRBV4-3 and TRBJ1-1; D is possibly TRBD1 (5 bases). The receptor was derived from a woman in her sixties with active COVID-19. CDR3 in DNA: TGCGCCAGCACTCGCTCTGGCGGGGGAATACGGAACACTGAAGCTTTCTTT. This codes for CASTRSGGGIRNTEAFF.